The clone carrying this TCR beta chain was seen only once. This entry belongs to a study of blood T cell repertoires in COVID-19. In the study overall: The United States, Italy and Spain were the sources of the acute and convalescent COVID-19 samples. PBMCs, B-cell-depleted T cells, or T cells were the source of the cDNA or gDNA that made up the material.

In the original analysis: Estimated nucleated cell counts came from reference gene primer amplification. This table comes from immunoSEQ multiplex PCR, and its TCRdb copy is limited to in-frame clones, with some not included. For V, J and clone size, that table is used; D and trimming come from the DNA. The sample has more than 200,000 clones, about 79% seen once; the top ten hold over 7.5%. The V gene end was trimmed by 3 bases and the J gene end by 1 base; junction bases not matched to a gene: 3. Germline V gene lookup returns CDR1 ENHRY and CDR2 SYGVKD. The CDR3 contains 16 residues. The source is an elderly man with acute or convalescent COVID-19. The chain is built from TRBV10-3 and TRBJ1-5; 10 bases fit TRBD1. Sequenced input: peripheral blood. The CDR3 region has the DNA TGTGCCATCAGTGACGGGACAGGGGTCAGCAATCAGCCCCAGCATTTT. Translation gives CAISDGTGVSNQPQHF.